This note documents a single T cell receptor (beta chain) sequence. The data originate from a study of shared T cell receptors in the human thymus. V shed 4 bases and J 2 bases; nucleotides not matched to a gene: 6. Germline V gives CDR1 LNHDA, CDR2 SQIVND (reference sequence). This CDR3 region has 16 residues. The table came from immunoSEQ multiplex PCR; TCRdb's copy has only in-frame clones and leaves some out. The profile shows roughly 550,000 clones, around 82% of them singletons. These sequences were also reported in another study, on human thymus T cells. That paper notes: Corrective heart surgery yielded resections, and these provided the thymus tissue. Gene usage (both V and J) appeared biased in thymic and blood repertoires.

The genes are TRBV19 and TRBJ2-1, with 9 bases fitting TRBD2. The TCR sequence derives from a boy under two years old with a congenital heart defect. The sample was thymocytes. CDR3: CASSNTSGRPYNEQFF. CDR3 bases: TGTGCCAGTAGTAATACTAGCGGGCGGCCCTACAATGAGCAGTTCTTC.